This is a list of T cell receptor beta chains from one sample in a study of CD8+CD57+ T cells in acquired aplastic anemia. Using its own MiXCR run on the reads, TCRdb lists one record per CDR3 protein. Altogether 30,000 to 40,000 distinct CDR3 sequences are present, 75% to 85% being singletons, with the ten largest covering approximately 22%. The source material was sorted CD4+, CD8+, or CD8+CD57+ T cells (not recorded which) from PBMCs. Receptor source: a human donor in good health, serving as a control. Both conserved end residues are part of each CDR3. The order of the fields is clone size, D gene, J gene, V gene, CDR3 protein, CDR3 DNA. D genes are given only for firm matches. Not all rows give a size; the values are once, few, many and, for expanded clones, a class.

clone_size: .; d_call: .; j_call: TRBJ2-7; v_call: TRBV9; cdr3_aa: CASSVKGTSYEQYF; cdr3_nt: TGTGCCAGCAGCGTAAAGGGGACCTCCTACGAGCAGTACTTC
clone_size: .; d_call: .; j_call: TRBJ2-5; v_call: TRBV20-1; cdr3_aa: CSARRQGGETQYF; cdr3_nt: TGCAGTGCTAGGAGACAGGGAGGGGAGACCCAGTACTTC
clone_size: few; d_call: .; j_call: TRBJ2-3; v_call: TRBV7-2; cdr3_aa: CASTDQSTQYF; cdr3_nt: TGTGCCAGCACGGACCAATCAACGCAGTATTTT
clone_size: .; d_call: TRBD1; j_call: TRBJ1-4; v_call: TRBV20-1; cdr3_aa: CSARLQGATNEKLFF; cdr3_nt: TGCAGTGCTCGACTCCAGGGGGCAACTAATGAAAAACTGTTTTTT
clone_size: .; d_call: TRBD1; j_call: TRBJ2-5; v_call: TRBV2; cdr3_aa: CASRGQIQETQYF; cdr3_nt: TGTGCCAGCAGGGGACAGATCCAAGAGACCCAGTACTTC
clone_size: .; d_call: .; j_call: TRBJ1-6; v_call: TRBV25-1; cdr3_aa: CASSEFVVGYSYNSPLHF; cdr3_nt: TGTGCCAGCAGTGAATTTGTGGTTGGCTACTCCTATAATTCACCCCTCCACTTT
clone_size: .; d_call: .; j_call: TRBJ1-1; v_call: TRBV25-1; cdr3_aa: CASSDRVRRTEAFF; cdr3_nt: TGTGCCAGCAGTGACAGGGTACGAAGGACTGAAGCTTTCTTT
clone_size: .; d_call: TRBD1; j_call: TRBJ1-5; v_call: TRBV4-2; cdr3_aa: CASSQDWGQGINQPQHF; cdr3_nt: TGTGCCAGCAGCCAAGATTGGGGACAGGGCATCAATCAGCCCCAGCATTTT
clone_size: few; d_call: .; j_call: TRBJ1-1; v_call: TRBV25-1; cdr3_aa: CASSEGLGGMRGGRNTEAFF; cdr3_nt: TGTGCCAGCAGTGAAGGTCTTGGAGGAATGAGGGGGGGACGGAACACTGAAGCTTTCTTT
clone_size: .; d_call: .; j_call: TRBJ1-5; v_call: TRBV10-2; cdr3_aa: CASSGGGNQPQHF; cdr3_nt: TGTGCCAGCTCAGGAGGAGGGAATCAGCCCCAGCATTTT
clone_size: medium-sized; d_call: .; j_call: TRBJ1-2; v_call: TRBV12-3/TRBV12-4; cdr3_aa: CASKFPGRYLGYTF; cdr3_nt: TGTGCCAGCAAATTTCCGGGACGATATCTCGGCTACACCTTC
clone_size: .; d_call: .; j_call: TRBJ2-1; v_call: TRBV15; cdr3_aa: CATSRVGLGGPNEQFF; cdr3_nt: TGTGCCACCAGCAGAGTTGGGTTGGGGGGACCAAATGAGCAGTTCTTC
clone_size: once; d_call: TRBD2; j_call: TRBJ2-1; v_call: TRBV11-1; cdr3_aa: CASSPRTSDYVYYNEQFF; cdr3_nt: TGTGCCAGCAGCCCCAGGACTAGCGACTACGTCTACTACAATGAGCAGTTCTTC